Below are 5 T cell receptor beta chains sequenced from a single sample in a study of CXCR3-negative and CXCR3-positive naive CD8 T cells (dated by TCRdb to about 2019). Sequencing was carried out with a NextSeq 550. The Human TCR Profiling Kit (MiLaboratory) was used to prepare UMI-labeled 5' RACE TRB cDNA libraries. TCRdb reprocessed the reads, reporting each CDR3 protein sequence once and no DNA. For this sample, the table gives nearly 45,000 distinct CDR3 sequences. Clones ranked in the top ten supply under 15% of the sample. The specimen sequenced was memory CD8+ T cells from blood. What the cell subset or site label conveys for this sample: conventional CD8+ memory T cells (TMEM), sorted as controls. The receptors were gathered from a human donor in good health. Some clones in this sample may be carry-over from other donors' samples.

This chain connects TRBV28 to TRBJ2-2; there is no DNA to check the TCRdb D call of TRBD2. Looked up from germline, CDR1 is MDHEN and CDR2 is SYDVKM. The length of the CDR3 is 16 residues. The chain's CDR3 is CASSLGVRDYTGELFF.

CDR3 sequence: CASSSYASSGGGETQYF. The chain uses TRBV6-2 or TRBV6-3 and TRBJ2-5; TCRdb lists TRBD2, though no DNA is available to test this call. This CDR3 comprises 17 residues. CDR1 is MNHEY, CDR2 SVGEGT, per germline.

V usage is TRBV27 and J usage is TRBJ1-1; TCRdb proposes TRBD1, but this gene call is untestable without DNA. Germline values: CDR1 MNHEY, CDR2 SMNVEV (reference sequence). CDR3 length: 14 residues. CDR3: CASSLGGGNTEAFF.

The V gene is TRBV20-1, the J gene TRBJ2-7; TCRdb selects TRBD1, and the lack of DNA leaves this call unchecked. Germline CDR1 reads DFQATT; CDR2 reads SNEGSKA (reference sequence). This CDR3 has 16 amino acids. The CDR3 sequence is CSARVEGHQTLYEQYF.

V gene TRBV20-1 combines with J gene TRBJ2-4. This CDR3 has 15 amino acids. CDR1 is DFQATT and CDR2 is SNEGSKA in the germline V gene (reference sequence). CDR3 sequence reads: CSARDLGLAKNIQYF.